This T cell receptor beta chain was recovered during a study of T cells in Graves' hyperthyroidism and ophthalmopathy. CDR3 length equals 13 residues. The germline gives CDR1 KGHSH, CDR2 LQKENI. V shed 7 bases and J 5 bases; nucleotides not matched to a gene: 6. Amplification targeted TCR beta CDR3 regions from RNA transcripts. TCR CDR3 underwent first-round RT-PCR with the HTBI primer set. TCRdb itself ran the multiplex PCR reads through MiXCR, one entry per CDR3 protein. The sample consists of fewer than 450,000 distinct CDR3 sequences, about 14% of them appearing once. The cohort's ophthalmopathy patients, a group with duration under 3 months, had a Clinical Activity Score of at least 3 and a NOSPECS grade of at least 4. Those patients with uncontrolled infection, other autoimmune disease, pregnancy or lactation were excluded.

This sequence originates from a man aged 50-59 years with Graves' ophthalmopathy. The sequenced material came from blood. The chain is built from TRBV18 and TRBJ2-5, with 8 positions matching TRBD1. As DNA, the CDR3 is TGTGCCAGCTTCAGGGGGCGCGGGGAGACCCAGTACTTC. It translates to CASFRGRGETQYF.